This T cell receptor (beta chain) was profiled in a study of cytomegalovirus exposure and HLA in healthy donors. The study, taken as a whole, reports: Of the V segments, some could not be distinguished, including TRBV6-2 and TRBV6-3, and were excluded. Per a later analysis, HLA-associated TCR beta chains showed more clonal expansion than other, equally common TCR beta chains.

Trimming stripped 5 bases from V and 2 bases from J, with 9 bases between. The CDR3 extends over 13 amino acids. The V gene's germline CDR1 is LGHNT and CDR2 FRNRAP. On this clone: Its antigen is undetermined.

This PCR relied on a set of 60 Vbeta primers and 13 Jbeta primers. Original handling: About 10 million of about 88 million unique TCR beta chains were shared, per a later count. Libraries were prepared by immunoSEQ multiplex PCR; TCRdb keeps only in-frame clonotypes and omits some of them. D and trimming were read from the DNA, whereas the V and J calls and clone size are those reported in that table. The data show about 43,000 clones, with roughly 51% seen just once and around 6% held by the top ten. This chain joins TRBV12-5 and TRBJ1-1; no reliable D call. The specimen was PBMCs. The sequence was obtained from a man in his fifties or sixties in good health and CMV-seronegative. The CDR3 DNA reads TGTGCTAGTGGTCCCAACATAAACACTGAAGCTTTCTTT. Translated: CASGPNINTEAFF.